This TCR beta chain was retrieved from a study of cytomegalovirus exposure and HLA in healthy donors. Study-wide background: In an early release, HLA-typed donors contributed tens of millions of unique TCR sequences. Among the roughly 380 donors who were genotyped, approximately 84% fell in the genetic ancestry cluster that is associated with self-reported Caucasian donors.

Study observations and caveats: Analysis performed later found under 20,000 TCR beta sequences associated with HLA alleles at 0.05 false discovery rate. Later work showed greater clonal expansion in HLA-associated TCR beta chains than in equally common others.

Primers included in the PCR were 60 Vbeta and 13 Jbeta primers. Only in-frame clones appear in the TCRdb table, and some are missing; sequencing was by immunoSEQ multiplex PCR. The data hold roughly 160,000 clones, with more than 70% observed a single time. Trimming removed 4 bases at V and 2 bases at J, with 15 bases between. There are 16 residues in the CDR3. CDR1 and CDR2 (germline): SGHTS, YDEGEE. On this clone: As yet, its antigen is unknown.

The source of this sequence is a girl aged 5-17 years in good health and CMV-seronegative. The sequenced material came from PBMCs. This chain joins TRBV5-8 and TRBJ1-4; TRBD1 is a possible D gene (5 bases). The CDR3 DNA follows: TGTGCCAGCAGCCGTTTGAAGGGGATGACTAATGAAAAACTGTTTTTT. Translating it yields CASSRLKGMTNEKLFF.